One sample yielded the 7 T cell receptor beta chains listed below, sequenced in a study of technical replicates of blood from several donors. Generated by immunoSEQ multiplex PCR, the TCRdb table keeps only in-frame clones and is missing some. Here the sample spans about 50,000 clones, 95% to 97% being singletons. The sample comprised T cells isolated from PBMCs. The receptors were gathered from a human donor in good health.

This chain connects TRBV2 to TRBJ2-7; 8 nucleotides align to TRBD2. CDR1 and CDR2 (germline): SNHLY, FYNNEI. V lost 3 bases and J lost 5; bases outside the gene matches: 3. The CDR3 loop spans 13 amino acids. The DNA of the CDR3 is TGTGCCAGCAGTGATGCGGGGGGCAACGAGCAGTACTTC. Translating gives CASSDAGGNEQYF.

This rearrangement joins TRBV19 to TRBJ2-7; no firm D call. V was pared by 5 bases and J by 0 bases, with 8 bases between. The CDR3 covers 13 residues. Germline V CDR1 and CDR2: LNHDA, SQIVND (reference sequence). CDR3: CASSRTGSYEQYF. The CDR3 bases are TGTGCCAGTAGTCGCACCGGCTCCTACGAGCAGTACTTC.

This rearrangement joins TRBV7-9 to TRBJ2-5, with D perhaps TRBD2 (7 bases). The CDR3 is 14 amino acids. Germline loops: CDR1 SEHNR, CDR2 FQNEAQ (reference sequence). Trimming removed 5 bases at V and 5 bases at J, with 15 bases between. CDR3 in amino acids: CASSPAGGRETQYF. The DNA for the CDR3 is TGTGCCAGCAGCCCCGCCGGGGGGCGGGAGACCCAGTACTTC.

The CDR3 reads CATSRDAPGGADTQYF. In DNA form, the CDR3 reads TGTGCCACCAGCAGAGATGCCCCGGGGGGTGCAGATACGCAGTATTTT. V is TRBV15 and J is TRBJ2-3, with 7 positions matching TRBD2. The germline CDR1 and CDR2 sequences are LNHNV and YYDKDF (reference sequence). The CDR3 sequence is 16 residues long. The ends lost 0 bases at V and 4 bases at J; junction bases unmatched: 7.

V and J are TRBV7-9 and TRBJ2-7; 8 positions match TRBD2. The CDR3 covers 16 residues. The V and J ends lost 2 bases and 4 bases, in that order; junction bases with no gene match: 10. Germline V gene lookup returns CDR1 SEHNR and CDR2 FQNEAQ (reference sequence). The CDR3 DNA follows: TGTGCCAGCAGCTTAAGTGGGGGTAGCGGGACATACGAGCAGTACTTC. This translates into CASSLSGGSGTYEQYF.

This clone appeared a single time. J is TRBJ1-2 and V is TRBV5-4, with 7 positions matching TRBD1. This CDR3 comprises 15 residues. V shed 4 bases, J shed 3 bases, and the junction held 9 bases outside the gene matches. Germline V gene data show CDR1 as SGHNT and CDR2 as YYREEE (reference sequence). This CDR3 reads CASSPRTGYYYGYTF. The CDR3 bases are TGTGCCAGCAGCCCCCGGACAGGATACTACTATGGCTACACCTTC.

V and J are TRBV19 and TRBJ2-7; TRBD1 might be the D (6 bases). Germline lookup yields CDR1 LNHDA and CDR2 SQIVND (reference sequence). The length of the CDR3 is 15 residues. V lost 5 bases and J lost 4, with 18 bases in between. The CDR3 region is CASSEQGGERYEQYF. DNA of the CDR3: TGTGCCAGTAGTGAGCAAGGGGGAGAGAGATACGAGCAGTACTTC.